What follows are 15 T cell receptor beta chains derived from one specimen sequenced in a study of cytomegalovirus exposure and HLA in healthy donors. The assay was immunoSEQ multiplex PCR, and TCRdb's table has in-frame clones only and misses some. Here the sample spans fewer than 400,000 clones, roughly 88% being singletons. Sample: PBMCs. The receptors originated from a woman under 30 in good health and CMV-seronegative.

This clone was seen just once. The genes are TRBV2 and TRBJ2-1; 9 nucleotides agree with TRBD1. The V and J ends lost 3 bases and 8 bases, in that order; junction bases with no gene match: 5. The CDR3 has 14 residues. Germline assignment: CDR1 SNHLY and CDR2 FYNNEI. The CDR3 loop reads CASSEGQGGDEQFF. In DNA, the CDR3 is TGTGCCAGCAGTGAGGGACAGGGCGGGGATGAGCAGTTCTTC.

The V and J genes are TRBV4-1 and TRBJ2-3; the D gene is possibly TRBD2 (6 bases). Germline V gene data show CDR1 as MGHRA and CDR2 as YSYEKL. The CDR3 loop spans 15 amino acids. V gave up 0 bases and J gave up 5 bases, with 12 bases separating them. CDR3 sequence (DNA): TGCGCCAGCAGCCAAGATCAGCGGGCGGTAGATACGCAGTATTTT. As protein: CASSQDQRAVDTQYF.

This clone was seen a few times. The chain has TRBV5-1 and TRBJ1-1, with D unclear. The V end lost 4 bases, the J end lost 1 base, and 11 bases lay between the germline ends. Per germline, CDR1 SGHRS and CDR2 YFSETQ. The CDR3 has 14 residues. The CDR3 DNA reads TGCGCCAGCAGCACCCAGTCGTCGAACACTGAAGCTTTCTTT. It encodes CASSTQSSNTEAFF.

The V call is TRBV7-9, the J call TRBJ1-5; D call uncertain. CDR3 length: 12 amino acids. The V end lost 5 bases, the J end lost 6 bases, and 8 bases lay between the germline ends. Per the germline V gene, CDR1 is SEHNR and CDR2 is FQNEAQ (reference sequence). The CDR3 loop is CASSPSGQPQHF. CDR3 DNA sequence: TGTGCCAGCAGCCCCTCCGGTCAGCCCCAGCATTTT.

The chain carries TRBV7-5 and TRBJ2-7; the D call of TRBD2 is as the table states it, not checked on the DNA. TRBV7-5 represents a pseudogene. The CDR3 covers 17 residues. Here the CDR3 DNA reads TGTGTCAGAAGCTTAGATAGCGGGACACAAGAAGCCTACGAGCAGTACTTC. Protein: CVRSLDSGTQEAYEQYF.

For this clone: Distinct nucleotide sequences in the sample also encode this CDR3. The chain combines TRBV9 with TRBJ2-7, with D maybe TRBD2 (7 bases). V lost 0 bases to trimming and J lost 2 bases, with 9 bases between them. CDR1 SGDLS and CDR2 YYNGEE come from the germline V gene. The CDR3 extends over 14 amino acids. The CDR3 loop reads CASSVGGGTYEQYF. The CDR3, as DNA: TGTGCCAGCAGCGTAGGGGGGGGCACCTACGAGCAGTACTTC.

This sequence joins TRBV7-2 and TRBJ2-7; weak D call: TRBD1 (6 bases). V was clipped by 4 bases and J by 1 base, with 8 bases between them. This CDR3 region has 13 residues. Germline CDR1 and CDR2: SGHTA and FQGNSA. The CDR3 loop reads CASSYTGSYEQYF. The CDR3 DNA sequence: TGTGCCAGCAGCTATACAGGGTCCTACGAGCAGTACTTC. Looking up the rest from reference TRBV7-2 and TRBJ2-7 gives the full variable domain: GAGVSQSPSNKVTEKGKDVELRCDPISGHTALYWYRQSLGQGLEFLIYFQGNSAPDKSGLPSDRFSAERTGGSVSTLTIQRTQQEDSAVYLCASSYTGSYEQYFGPGTRLTVT.

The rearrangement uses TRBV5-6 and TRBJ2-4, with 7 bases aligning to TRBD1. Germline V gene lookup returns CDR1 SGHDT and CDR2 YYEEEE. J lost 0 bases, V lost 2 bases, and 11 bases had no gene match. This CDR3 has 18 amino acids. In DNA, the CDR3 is TGTGCCAGCAGCTTAACGGGACAGACCTATCTAGCCAAAAACATTCAGTACTTC. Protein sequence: CASSLTGQTYLAKNIQYF.

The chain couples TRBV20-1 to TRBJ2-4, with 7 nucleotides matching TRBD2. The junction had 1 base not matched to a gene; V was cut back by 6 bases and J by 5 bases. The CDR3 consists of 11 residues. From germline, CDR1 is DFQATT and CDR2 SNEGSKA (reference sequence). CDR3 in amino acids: CSARGENIQYF. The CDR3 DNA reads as TGCAGTGCCCGGGGGGAAAACATTCAGTACTTC.

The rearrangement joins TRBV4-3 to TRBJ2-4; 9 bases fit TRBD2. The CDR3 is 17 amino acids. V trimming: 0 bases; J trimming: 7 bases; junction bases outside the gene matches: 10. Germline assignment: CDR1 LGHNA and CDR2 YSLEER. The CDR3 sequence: CASSQESGSGSWNIQYF. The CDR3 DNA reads TGCGCCAGCAGCCAAGAAAGCGGTAGCGGGAGTTGGAACATTCAGTACTTC.

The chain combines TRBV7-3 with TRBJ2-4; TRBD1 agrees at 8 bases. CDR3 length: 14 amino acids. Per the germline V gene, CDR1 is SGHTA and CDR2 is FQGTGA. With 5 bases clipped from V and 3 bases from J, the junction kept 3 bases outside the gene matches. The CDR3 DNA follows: TGTGCCAGCAGCCAGGGGGCGGACAAAAACATTCAGTACTTC. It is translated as CASSQGADKNIQYF.

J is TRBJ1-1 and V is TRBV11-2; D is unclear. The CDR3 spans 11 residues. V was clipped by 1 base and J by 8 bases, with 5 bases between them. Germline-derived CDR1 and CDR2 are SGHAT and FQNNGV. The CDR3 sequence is CASSLGREAFF. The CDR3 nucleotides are TGTGCCAGCAGCTTAGGCAGGGAAGCTTTCTTT.

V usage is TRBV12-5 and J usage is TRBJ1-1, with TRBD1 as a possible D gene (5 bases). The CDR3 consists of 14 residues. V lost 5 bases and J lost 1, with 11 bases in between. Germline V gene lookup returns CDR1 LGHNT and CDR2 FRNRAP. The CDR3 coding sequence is TGTGCTAGTGGTCAAGCGGGACCGAACACTGAAGCTTTCTTT. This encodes CASGQAGPNTEAFF.

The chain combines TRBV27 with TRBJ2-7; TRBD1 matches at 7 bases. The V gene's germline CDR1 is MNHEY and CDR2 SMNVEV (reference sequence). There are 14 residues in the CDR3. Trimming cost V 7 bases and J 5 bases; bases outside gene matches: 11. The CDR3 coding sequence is TGTGCCAGCACCAAGGGGGCCCTTGGGGACGAGCAGTACTTC. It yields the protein CASTKGALGDEQYF.

CDR3 sequence (DNA): TGTGCCAGCAGTCCCGGGACAGATCTTTACACCTTC. Translating it yields CASSPGTDLYTF. J is TRBJ1-2 and V is TRBV27, with TRBD1 matching over 7 bases. Germline V lookup: CDR1 MNHEY, CDR2 SMNVEV (reference sequence). There are 12 residues in the CDR3. The J segment lost 11 bases and the V segment lost 5 bases, leaving 8 bases of the junction unmatched.